This T cell receptor (beta chain) appears in the sequencing data of a study of OX40 agonist ivuxolimab in advanced cancers. Overall study: At 0.01 to 10 mg/kg, ivuxolimab was administered intravenously to patients every 2 weeks. Participants, roughly 81% male, averaged around 64 years of age, ranging from 23 to 79. The eligibility criteria allowed prior anti-PD-1, anti-PD-L1 or anti-CTLA-4 therapy, and under 50% had some.

Germline V gene data show CDR1 as SGHDT and CDR2 as YYEEEE. The V segment lost 2 bases and the J segment 4 bases; nucleotides outside the gene matches: 2. This CDR3 comprises 15 residues. Data came from immunoSEQ multiplex PCR; TCRdb stores just in-frame clones and leaves some out. The sample has around 21,000 clones; 70% to 75% are singletons. J is TRBJ2-2 and V is TRBV5-6; 10 bases map to TRBD2. This material consisted of CD4+ or CD8+ T cells sorted from blood, taken in a trial of the OX40 agonist ivuxolimab. This sequence was found in an adult with an advanced solid tumor such as melanoma, head and neck, liver or kidney cancer. The DNA for the CDR3 is TGTGCCAGCAGCTTACTAGCGGGATCCACCGGGGAGCTGTTTTTT. Protein: CASSLLAGSTGELFF.